This T cell receptor beta chain was profiled in a study of shared clonotypes between healthy human individuals. Study as a whole: The study enrolled two women and three men aged 18 to 49. General study results and limits: With few donors, the genetic and exposure-history diversity represented was limited.

Trimming took 0 bases from V and 1 from J; bases not matched to a gene: 9. The CDR3 consists of 18 residues. Germline V gives CDR1 SGHVS, CDR2 FQNEAQ. The study drew its donors from healthy HIV-negative adults without recent acute infections or vaccinations. TCRdb's copy holds only in-frame clones and misses some; the assay was immunoSEQ multiplex PCR. This table has a few hundred thousand clones, roughly 79% appearing once. A note on this clone: Its antigen is as yet unknown.

The rearrangement joins TRBV7-8 to TRBJ1-1, with 9 bases that match TRBD1. Sequencing was performed on PBMCs. The TCR originated in a woman aged 35 to 49 in good health. Some clones in this sample may be carry-over from other donors' samples. In nucleotides, the CDR3 is TGTGCCAGCAGCTTAGCCTTTCGGGACAGGGATAAGAACACTGAAGCTTTCTTT. This sequence encodes CASSLAFRDRDKNTEAFF. Looking up the rest from reference TRBV7-8 and TRBJ1-1 gives the full variable domain: GAGVSQSPRYKVAKRGQDVALRCDPISGHVSLFWYQQALGQGPEFLTYFQNEAQLDKSGLPSDRFFAERPEGSVSTLKIQRTQQEDSAVYLCASSLAFRDRDKNTEAFFGQGTRLTVV.